This TCR beta chain derives from a study of T cell responses to AZD1222 COVID-19 vaccine. Study-wide results and caveats: Close to half of spike-specific TCRs reportedly recognize unmutated variant regions. Researchers report vaccine-associated CD4 TCRs spanning spike, with dominance at 160-218 and 743-854. Repertoires were collected only later (after the peak T cell response had occurred).

Of note for this clone: Its target is not known.

Measured with immunoSEQ multiplex PCR; TCRdb has only the in-frame clones, and not every one. Of around 180,000 clones listed, around 92% were seen once; the top ten hold 10%. The CDR3 is 13 residues long. Germline V CDR1 and CDR2: MNHNY, SVGAGI (reference sequence). V trimming: 9 bases; J trimming: 3 bases; junction bases outside the gene matches: 7. The genes are TRBV6-6 and TRBJ1-2; 7 nucleotides align to TRBD1. This receptor was identified in an adult in good health. The sequenced sample was peripheral blood, obtained on day 0 of AZD1222 vaccination. This chain's CDR3 is CASRGGADYGYTF. DNA for the CDR3: TGTGCCAGTAGAGGGGGCGCGGACTATGGCTACACCTTC.